This T cell receptor (beta chain) was sequenced for a study of shared clonotypes between healthy human individuals. Study at large: Three CD4 naive, three CD4 memory, two CD8 naive and one CD8 memory plate were used per donor.

Notes on the study in general: Represented diversity, genetic and exposure-history alike, was limited by few donors. Compared with clonotypes that all four donors shared, non-shared clonotypes had lower generation probabilities. Depth of sequencing was expected to influence donor clonotype sharing.

V was shortened by 6 bases and J by 9 bases, with 12 bases between the two germline ends. Germline CDR1 and CDR2: SNHLY and FYNNEI. This CDR3 comprises 12 residues. TCRdb's table, derived via immunoSEQ multiplex PCR, lists solely in-frame clones and lacks some. The sample includes about a million clones, about 75% of them seen just once. In regard to this clone: Its antigen is unknown.

The chain carries TRBV2 and TRBJ1-5; D not certain. The material sequenced was memory CD4+ T cells sorted from blood. Subset given: CD45RA-negative fraction. The source of this sequence is a man aged 18-30 years in good health. In DNA, the CDR3 is TGTGCCAGCAGCTCTGATCGGGGGCCCCAGCATTTT. Translation gives CASSSDRGPQHF. Variable domain in full (rest from reference TRBV2 and TRBJ1-5): EPEVTQTPSHQVTQMGQEVILRCVPISNHLYFYWYRQILGQKVEFLVSFYNNEISEKSEIFDDQFSVERPDGSNFTLKIRSTKLEDSAMYFCASSSDRGPQHFGDGTRLSIL.